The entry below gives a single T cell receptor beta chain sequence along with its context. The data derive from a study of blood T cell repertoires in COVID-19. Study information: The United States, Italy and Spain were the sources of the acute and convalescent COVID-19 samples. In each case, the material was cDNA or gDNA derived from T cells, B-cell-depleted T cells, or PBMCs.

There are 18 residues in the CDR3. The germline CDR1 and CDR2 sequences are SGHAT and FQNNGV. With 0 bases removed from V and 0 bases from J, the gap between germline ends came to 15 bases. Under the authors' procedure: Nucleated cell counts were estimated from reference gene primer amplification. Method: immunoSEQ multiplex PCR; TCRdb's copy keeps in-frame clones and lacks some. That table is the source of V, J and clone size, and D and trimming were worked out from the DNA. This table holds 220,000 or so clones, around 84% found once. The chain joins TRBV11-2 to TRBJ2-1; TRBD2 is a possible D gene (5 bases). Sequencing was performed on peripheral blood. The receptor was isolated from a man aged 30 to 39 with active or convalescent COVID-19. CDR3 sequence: CASSLDYGVTTSYNEQFF. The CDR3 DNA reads TGTGCCAGCAGCTTAGATTACGGCGTGACTACCTCCTACAATGAGCAGTTCTTC.